This is a list of T cell receptor beta chains from one sample in a study of a mutant IDH1 vaccine in newly diagnosed glioma. TCRdb's table, derived via immunoSEQ multiplex PCR, lists solely in-frame clones and lacks some. Counted here are about 32,000 clones, around 80% occurring once; the ten biggest clones make up about 21%. The sample consisted of PBMCs, taken from a glioma patient treated with radiotherapy, temozolomide or both. The receptors shown here come from a man aged 25-45 years with glioma. Each CDR3 is given with its conserved first and last residue. A D gene is named only where the DNA matches it firmly. The listing skips clone size in some rows; elsewhere it reads once, few, many or a size class.

V gene	D gene	J gene	clone size	CDR3 protein	CDR3 DNA
TRBV4-1	TRBD1	TRBJ2-7	NA	CASSQATGETSYEQYF	TGCGCCAGCAGCCAAGCGACAGGGGAAACTTCCTACGAGCAGTACTTC
TRBV6-5	NA	TRBJ2-1	NA	CASSPRGPYNEQFF	TGTGCCAGCAGTCCGCGGGGTCCATACAATGAGCAGTTCTTC
TRBV27	NA	TRBJ2-7	NA	CASSQAENAYEQYF	TGTGCCAGCAGCCAAGCGGAGAACGCCTACGAGCAGTACTTC
TRBV14	NA	TRBJ2-5	medium-sized	CASNRGAETQYF	TGTGCCAGCAATCGAGGCGCAGAGACCCAGTACTTC
TRBV25-1	NA	TRBJ2-5	NA	CASSDELNGGLHQETQYF	TGTGCCAGCAGTGACGAATTAAACGGGGGGCTCCATCAAGAGACCCAGTACTTC
TRBV7-2	TRBD1	TRBJ2-7	NA	CASRSGQGAYEQYF	TGTGCCAGCAGATCGGGACAGGGGGCGTACGAGCAGTACTTC
TRBV5-1	NA	TRBJ2-7	once	CASSLGGETYEQYF	TGCGCCAGCAGCTTGGGAGGGGAAACCTACGAGCAGTACTTC
TRBV4-3	NA	TRBJ2-1	once	CASSQDGGSGNEQFF	TGCGCCAGCAGCCAAGATGGAGGTTCAGGGAATGAGCAGTTCTTC
TRBV6-4	TRBD2	TRBJ2-1	NA	CASSDSSGRASNEQFF	TGTGCCAGCAGTGATTCTAGCGGGAGGGCCTCCAATGAGCAGTTCTTC
TRBV27	NA	TRBJ2-7	NA	CASSPSSGGSYEQYF	TGTGCCAGCAGTCCATCGAGTGGTGGATCCTACGAGCAGTACTTC
TRBV7-2	TRBD2	TRBJ2-2	NA	CASSLDGASGGTGELFF	TGTGCCAGCAGCTTAGATGGGGCTAGCGGGGGCACCGGGGAGCTGTTTTTT
TRBV6-4	NA	TRBJ1-1	few	CASSVGVNTEAFF	TGTGCCAGCAGTGTAGGGGTGAACACTGAAGCTTTCTTT
TRBV5-4	NA	TRBJ2-2	NA	CASSRPGLVDAGELFF	TGTGCCAGCAGCCGGCCAGGGCTGGTGGACGCCGGGGAGCTGTTTTTT
TRBV2	TRBD1	TRBJ1-5	NA	CASSPGQDNQPQHF	TGTGCCAGCAGTCCGGGACAGGACAATCAGCCCCAGCATTTT
TRBV6-6	NA	TRBJ1-1	NA	CASSDLSRRGTEAFF	TGTGCCAGCAGTGATCTATCCCGAAGGGGCACTGAAGCTTTCTTT
TRBV13	TRBD1	TRBJ2-2	NA	CASSYPDRGRPGELFF	TGTGCCAGCAGCTACCCGGACAGGGGGCGCCCCGGGGAGCTGTTTTTT
TRBV30	NA	TRBJ2-1	NA	CAWSVIGGDEQFF	TGTGCCTGGAGTGTTATCGGGGGCGATGAGCAGTTCTTC
TRBV4-3	NA	TRBJ1-2	NA	CASSQDEGGTGRVDYGYTF	TGCGCCAGCAGCCAAGATGAAGGCGGAACAGGGAGGGTTGACTATGGCTACACCTTC
TRBV6-4	TRBD1	TRBJ2-1	NA	CASSQGQGTFF	TGTGCCAGCAGCCAAGGACAGGGGACGTTCTTC
TRBV7-9	NA	TRBJ2-2	NA	CASSEGPSNTGELFF	TGTGCCAGCAGCGAGGGGCCCTCGAACACCGGGGAGCTGTTTTTT
TRBV11-3	TRBD1	TRBJ2-2	NA	CASSLGTGVTGELFF	TGTGCCAGCAGCTTGGGGACAGGGGTCACCGGGGAGCTGTTTTTT
TRBV7-9	TRBD2	TRBJ2-7	NA	CASSSGGDGTSYEQYF	TGTGCCAGCAGCTCTGGGGGGGATGGCACCTCCTACGAGCAGTACTTC
TRBV20-1	NA	TRBJ1-1	NA	CSARNTEAFF	TGCAGTGCTCGAAACACTGAAGCTTTCTTT
TRBV6-5	NA	TRBJ2-7	NA	CASSYSGTGNAEQYF	TGTGCCAGCAGTTACTCGGGCACAGGGAATGCCGAGCAGTACTTC
TRBV4-1	NA	TRBJ1-5	NA	CASSQEIGRAYQPQHF	TGCGCCAGCAGCCAAGAAATAGGGAGGGCCTATCAGCCCCAGCATTTT
TRBV7-3	NA	TRBJ2-3	NA	CASSQGPSTDTQYF	TGTGCCAGCAGCCAGGGCCCTAGCACAGATACGCAGTATTTT
TRBV5-8	TRBD1	TRBJ2-3	NA	CASSLTGAGDTQYF	TGTGCCAGCAGCTTGACAGGGGCCGGAGATACGCAGTATTTT
TRBV27	TRBD2	TRBJ2-3	NA	CASSLSSGSRTDTQYF	TGTGCCAGCAGTTTATCGAGCGGGAGCCGTACAGATACGCAGTATTTT
TRBV7-8	TRBD2	TRBJ2-7	NA	CASSSGLAESSYEQYF	TGTGCCAGCAGCTCCGGACTAGCGGAGAGCTCCTACGAGCAGTACTTC
TRBV5-1	TRBD2	TRBJ2-5	NA	CASSLTSGGSETQYF	TGCGCCAGCAGCCTGACTAGCGGGGGATCAGAGACCCAGTACTTC
TRBV27	TRBD1	TRBJ2-5	once	CASSTQGDQETQYF	TGTGCCAGCAGCACCCAGGGGGACCAAGAGACCCAGTACTTC
TRBV5-1	NA	TRBJ2-5	NA	CASSRVNKGGQETQYF	TGCGCCAGCAGCCGGGTAAACAAAGGGGGACAAGAGACCCAGTACTTC
TRBV5-6	NA	TRBJ2-2	NA	CASSDGWSGELFF	TGTGCCAGCAGCGACGGGTGGAGCGGGGAGCTGTTTTTT
TRBV19	NA	TRBJ1-1	NA	CASRDSSMNTEAFF	TGTGCCAGTAGGGACAGTTCCATGAACACTGAAGCTTTCTTT
TRBV5-1	NA	TRBJ1-2	NA	CASASGNYGYTF	TGCGCCAGCGCGAGCGGCAACTATGGCTACACCTTC
TRBV21-1	NA	TRBJ1-2	NA	CASSKGGPGPIGYTF	TGTGCCAGCAGCAAGGGCGGACCAGGTCCTATTGGCTACACCTTC
TRBV5-8	TRBD1	TRBJ1-4	NA	CASSLGGTAANEKLFF	TGTGCCAGCAGCTTGGGGGGGACAGCCGCTAATGAAAAACTGTTTTTT
TRBV28	TRBD1	TRBJ1-1	NA	CASSFRGRTFF	TGTGCCAGCAGTTTCAGGGGGAGGACTTTCTTT
TRBV6-5	TRBD1	TRBJ1-5	NA	CASSSQGGQPQHF	TGTGCCAGCAGCTCTCAAGGGGGCCAGCCCCAGCATTTT
TRBV4-1	TRBD2	TRBJ2-1	NA	CASSLLGGTRSNEQFF	TGCGCCAGCAGCCTCCTCGGGGGGACTAGATCCAATGAGCAGTTCTTC
TRBV9	TRBD1	TRBJ1-5	NA	CASSVGNQSDRGSNQPQHF	TGTGCCAGCAGCGTAGGAAATCAATCGGACAGGGGGAGCAATCAGCCCCAGCATTTT
TRBV7-9	NA	TRBJ2-7	NA	CASTSAGPHEQYF	TGTGCCAGCACTTCCGCAGGGCCCCACGAGCAGTACTTC
TRBV5-6	NA	TRBJ1-2	NA	CASSPGRHGYTF	TGTGCCAGCAGCCCTGGGCGTCATGGCTACACCTTC
TRBV19	NA	TRBJ2-2	NA	CASHGGPTPNTGELFF	TGTGCCAGTCACGGGGGGCCAACCCCCAACACCGGGGAGCTGTTTTTT
TRBV7-3	TRBD1	TRBJ1-2	NA	CASSSTGGRYGYTF	TGTGCCAGCAGCTCAACAGGGGGCCGATATGGCTACACCTTC
TRBV5-1	NA	TRBJ1-6	NA	CASSLAPPGLYNSPLHF	TGCGCCAGCAGCTTGGCCCCCCCGGGACTTTATAATTCACCCCTCCACTTT
TRBV5-4	NA	TRBJ2-3	NA	CASSLRDSPPDTQYF	TGTGCCAGCAGCTTACGGGACTCCCCCCCAGATACGCAGTATTTT
TRBV7-2	NA	TRBJ1-5	NA	CASSLVNQPQHF	TGTGCCAGCAGCTTAGTAAATCAGCCCCAGCATTTT
TRBV4-1	NA	TRBJ2-1	NA	CASSQYGSSYNEQFF	TGCGCCAGCAGCCAATATGGTAGCTCCTACAATGAGCAGTTCTTC
TRBV2	TRBD1	TRBJ1-2	once	CASQEQGLDNYGYTF	TGTGCCAGCCAAGAACAGGGGTTAGACAACTATGGCTACACCTTC
TRBV27	NA	TRBJ2-3	NA	CASKAQGRTDTQYF	TGTGCCAGCAAGGCACAGGGTAGGACAGATACGCAGTATTTT
TRBV6-1	NA	TRBJ2-1	NA	CASSAGGRVGWNEQFF	TGTGCCAGCAGTGCGGGGGGCAGGGTCGGTTGGAATGAGCAGTTCTTC
TRBV7-3	TRBD2	TRBJ2-5	few	CASSTGGGRETQYF	TGTGCCAGCAGCACGGGAGGGGGTCGGGAGACCCAGTACTTC
TRBV19	NA	TRBJ1-1	few	CASMGGARTEAFF	TGTGCCAGTATGGGGGGGGCGAGGACTGAAGCTTTCTTT
TRBV5-1	NA	TRBJ1-5	NA	CASSLVPGSNQPQHF	TGCGCCAGCAGCTTGGTTCCGGGGAGCAATCAGCCCCAGCATTTT
TRBV18	NA	TRBJ1-3	once	CASSPTPSSGNTIYF	TGTGCCAGCTCACCGACCCCCTCCTCTGGAAACACCATATATTTT
TRBV27	NA	TRBJ1-2	NA	CASGPVGARSGYTF	TGTGCCAGCGGACCTGTTGGGGCGAGGAGCGGCTACACCTTC